The rows below give T cell receptor beta chains drawn from one sample of a study of technical replicates of blood from several donors. The method was immunoSEQ multiplex PCR; TCRdb's version includes in-frame clones alone and lacks a portion of them. The sample yields some 71,000 clones, 97% seen once. Sequencing was performed on T cells isolated from PBMCs. These receptors came from a human donor in good health. CDR3s include the opening cysteine and the closing phenylalanine or tryptophan. D genes are given only for firm matches. Size values are once, few and many counts, or a class for expanded clones, and some rows have none.

V: TRBV5-1
size: -
J: TRBJ2-2
length: 16
D: -
CDR3: CASSLVGGVITGELFF
DNA: TGCGCCAGCAGCTTGGTAGGGGGAGTGATCACCGGGGAGCTGTTTTTT

V: TRBV5-1
size: -
J: TRBJ2-2
length: 15
D: -
CDR3: CASSLGGRNTGELFF
DNA: TGCGCCAGCAGCTTGGGAGGGAGGAACACCGGGGAGCTGTTTTTT

V: TRBV5-1
size: -
J: TRBJ2-7
length: 15
D: TRBD2
CDR3: CASSLLAGVVYEQYF
DNA: TGCGCCAGCAGCTTACTAGCGGGAGTCGTTTACGAGCAGTACTTC

V: TRBV5-1
size: -
J: TRBJ2-1
length: 15
D: TRBD2
CDR3: CASSPRASGSDEQFF
DNA: TGCGCCAGCAGCCCTAGGGCTAGCGGGTCGGATGAGCAGTTCTTC

V: TRBV5-4
size: -
J: TRBJ1-2
length: 12
D: -
CDR3: CASSLALYGYTF
DNA: TGTGCCAGCAGCTTGGCCCTCTATGGCTACACCTTC

V: TRBV6-1
size: -
J: TRBJ2-3
length: 13
D: TRBD1
CDR3: CASSEGQGDTQYF
DNA: TGTGCCAGCAGTGAGGGACAGGGAGATACGCAGTATTTT

V: TRBV11-2
size: -
J: TRBJ2-7
length: 17
D: TRBD1
CDR3: CASSPHIGQGALGEQYF
DNA: TGTGCCAGCAGCCCTCACATCGGACAGGGGGCGCTGGGCGAGCAGTACTTC

V: TRBV6-5
size: -
J: TRBJ2-7
length: 12
D: TRBD1
CDR3: CASSQGVYEQYF
DNA: TGTGCCAGCAGCCAGGGGGTCTACGAGCAGTACTTC

V: TRBV19
size: once
J: TRBJ2-7
length: 15
D: TRBD2
CDR3: CASSTGAGEAYEQYF
DNA: TGTGCCAGTAGCACCGGAGCGGGAGAAGCCTACGAGCAGTACTTC

V: TRBV5-6
size: -
J: TRBJ2-7
length: 12
D: TRBD2
CDR3: CASSYRGVEQYF
DNA: TGTGCCAGCAGCTACCGGGGGGTCGAGCAGTACTTC

V: TRBV9
size: -
J: TRBJ2-3
length: 16
D: -
CDR3: CASSVGGGDSGDTQYF
DNA: TGTGCCAGCAGCGTAGGCGGGGGCGATAGTGGTGATACGCAGTATTTT

V: TRBV27
size: -
J: TRBJ1-5
length: 16
D: TRBD1
CDR3: CASSPSTGERDQPQHF
DNA: TGTGCCAGCAGTCCCTCGACAGGGGAGAGGGATCAGCCCCAGCATTTT

V: TRBV7-9
size: -
J: TRBJ1-1
length: 12
D: -
CDR3: CASSPDGSEAFF
DNA: TGTGCCAGCAGCCCGGACGGGAGTGAAGCTTTCTTT

V: TRBV6-6
size: -
J: TRBJ1-4
length: 15
D: TRBD1
CDR3: CASSTGTGGSEKLFF
DNA: TGTGCCAGCAGTACGGGGACAGGGGGCTCTGAAAAACTGTTTTTT

V: TRBV11-2
size: -
J: TRBJ1-5
length: 14
D: -
CDR3: CASSLGQSNQPQHF
DNA: TGTGCCAGCAGCTTAGGACAAAGCAATCAGCCCCAGCATTTT

V: TRBV18
size: -
J: TRBJ2-1
length: 14
D: TRBD2
CDR3: CASSLPSGIGEQFF
DNA: TGTGCCAGCTCACTGCCTAGCGGGATCGGTGAGCAGTTCTTC

V: TRBV4-3
size: -
J: TRBJ2-2
length: 20
D: TRBD2
CDR3: CASSHEESASGRVTVGELFF
DNA: TGCGCCAGCAGCCATGAAGAGTCGGCTAGCGGGAGGGTAACGGTGGGGGAGCTGTTTTTT

V: TRBV27
size: -
J: TRBJ2-7
length: 15
D: -
CDR3: CASSPFLSRGNEQYF
DNA: TGTGCCAGCAGTCCATTTCTTTCACGGGGAAACGAGCAGTACTTC

V: TRBV29-1
size: -
J: TRBJ2-5
length: 12
D: -
CDR3: CSVDWAGETQYF
DNA: TGCAGCGTTGATTGGGCGGGAGAGACCCAGTACTTC

V: TRBV4-1
size: -
J: TRBJ2-2
length: 15
D: -
CDR3: CASSQEPTYTGELFF
DNA: TGCGCCAGCAGCCAAGAACCTACCTACACCGGGGAGCTGTTTTTT

V: TRBV6-5
size: once
J: TRBJ2-7
length: 13
D: -
CDR3: CASSPQASYEQYF
DNA: TGTGCCAGCAGTCCCCAGGCATCCTACGAGCAGTACTTC

V: TRBV28
size: -
J: TRBJ1-1
length: 15
D: TRBD1
CDR3: CASRLPGQLNTEAFF
DNA: TGTGCCAGCAGATTACCGGGACAGTTGAACACTGAAGCTTTCTTT